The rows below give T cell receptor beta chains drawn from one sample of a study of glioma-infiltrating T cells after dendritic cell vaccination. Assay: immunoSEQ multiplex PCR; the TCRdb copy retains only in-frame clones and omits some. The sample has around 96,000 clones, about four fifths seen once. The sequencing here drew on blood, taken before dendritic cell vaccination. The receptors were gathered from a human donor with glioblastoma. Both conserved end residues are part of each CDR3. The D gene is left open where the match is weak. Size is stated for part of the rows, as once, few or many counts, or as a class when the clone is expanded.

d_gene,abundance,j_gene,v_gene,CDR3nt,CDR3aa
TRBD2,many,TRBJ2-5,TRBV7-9,TGTGCCAGCAGCTTAGTGGGAGGGGAAGGGACCCAGTACTTC,CASSLVGGEGTQYF
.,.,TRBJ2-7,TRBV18,TGTGCCAGCTCATTGGATCGGACAGATCGGACTTTC,CASSLDRTDRTF
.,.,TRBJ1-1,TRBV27,TGTGCCAGCAGTTTAGAGGGTTTGGGGGGCACTGAAGCTTTCTTT,CASSLEGLGGTEAFF
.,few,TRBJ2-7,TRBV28,TGTGCCAGCGTAAAGGCAGGGAACTACGAGCAGTACTTC,CASVKAGNYEQYF
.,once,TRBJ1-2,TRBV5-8,TGTGCCAGCAGCTTTGCAGAACGCTATGGCTACACCTTC,CASSFAERYGYTF
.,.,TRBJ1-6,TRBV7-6,TGTGCCAGCAGCTTAGTGGCCCCTACAGGGAACTATAATTCACCCCTCCACTTT,CASSLVAPTGNYNSPLHF
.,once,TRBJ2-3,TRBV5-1,TGCGCCAGCAGTCTACAGGGTATTTACACAGATACGCAGTATTTT,CASSLQGIYTDTQYF
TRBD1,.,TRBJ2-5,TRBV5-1,TGCGCCAGCAGCTTGGGACAGGGGAACCAAGAGACCCAGTACTTC,CASSLGQGNQETQYF
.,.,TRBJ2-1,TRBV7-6,TGTGCCAGCAGCTTTAGCGACTGGGATGAGCAGTTCTTC,CASSFSDWDEQFF
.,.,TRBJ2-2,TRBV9,TGTGCCAGCAGCCCCCTGACAGACATCACCGGGGAGCTGTTTTTT,CASSPLTDITGELFF
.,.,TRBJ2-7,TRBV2,TGTGCCAGCAGTCTTAGCTCCTACGAGCAGTACTTC,CASSLSSYEQYF
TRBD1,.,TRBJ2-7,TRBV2,TGTGCCAGCAGTGAGTTGACAGGGGCTCGCCACGAGCAGTACTTC,CASSELTGARHEQYF
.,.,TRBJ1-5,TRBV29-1,TGCAGCGTTGCCAATAGCAATCAGCCCCAGCATTTT,CSVANSNQPQHF
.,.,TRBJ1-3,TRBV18,TGTGCCAGTTCCGCAGGGGTCTCTGGAAACACCATATATTTT,CASSAGVSGNTIYF
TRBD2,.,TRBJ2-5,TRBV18,TGTGCCAGCTCACCAACACTAAAGCGGGGGGGCCAAGAGACCCAGTACTTC,CASSPTLKRGGQETQYF
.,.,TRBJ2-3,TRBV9,TGTGCCAGCAGCGCCTTTGAGGGCACAGATACGCAGTATTTT,CASSAFEGTDTQYF
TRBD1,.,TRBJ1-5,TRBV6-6,TGTGCCAGCAGTGGACAGGGGGTGGATCAGCCCCAGCATTTT,CASSGQGVDQPQHF
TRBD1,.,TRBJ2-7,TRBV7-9,TGTGCCAGCAGCGCAAGACAGGGACGGAACGAGCAGTACTTC,CASSARQGRNEQYF
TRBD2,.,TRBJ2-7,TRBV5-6,TGTGCCAGCACCCGACTAGCGGGAGGCCCTGAGCAGTACTTC,CASTRLAGGPEQYF
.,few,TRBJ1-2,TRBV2,TGTGCCAGCAGAGCCGAACGACAGAATGGCTACACCTTC,CASRAERQNGYTF
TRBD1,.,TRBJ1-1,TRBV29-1,TGCAGCGGTACAGGGGGCACTGAAGCTTTCTTT,CSGTGGTEAFF
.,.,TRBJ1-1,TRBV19,TGTGCCAGTAGTAGGGGGGGAAACACTGAAGCTTTCTTT,CASSRGGNTEAFF
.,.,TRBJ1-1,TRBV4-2,TGTGCCAGCAGCCAAGATCTACCGCTTATTGAAGCTTTCTTT,CASSQDLPLIEAFF
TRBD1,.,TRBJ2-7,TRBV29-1,TGCAGCGCGACAGGGAAAACGGTCTACGAGCAGTACTTC,CSATGKTVYEQYF
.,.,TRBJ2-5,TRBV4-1,TGCGCCAGCAGCCAAGAAGGCCTAGTTGAGACCCAGTACTTC,CASSQEGLVETQYF
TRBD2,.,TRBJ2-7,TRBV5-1,TGCGCCAGCAGCTTCACTAGCGGTACCTACGAGCAGTACTTC,CASSFTSGTYEQYF
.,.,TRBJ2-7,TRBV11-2,TGTGCCAGCAGCCAAGCTGGGTTCAGGGGCTACGAGCAGTACTTC,CASSQAGFRGYEQYF
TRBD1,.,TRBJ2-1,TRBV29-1,TGCAGCGTTCGACAGGGATCCCTCTCCAATGAGCAGTTCTTC,CSVRQGSLSNEQFF
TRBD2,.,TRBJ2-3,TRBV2,TGTGCCAGTACCGGGACTAGTCTGTCGACAGATACGCAGTATTTT,CASTGTSLSTDTQYF
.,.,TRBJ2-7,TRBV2,TGTGCCAGCAGTGTTGACAAAAGTTCCTACGAGCAGTACTTC,CASSVDKSSYEQYF
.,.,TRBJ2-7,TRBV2,TGTGCCAGCAGTGAGTCCCTCCAACTAGCTTACCATACCTACGAGCAGTACTTC,CASSESLQLAYHTYEQYF
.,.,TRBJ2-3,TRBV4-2,TGTGCCAGCAGCCAATACTCAGGGGGAGGAAACACAGATACGCAGTATTTT,CASSQYSGGGNTDTQYF
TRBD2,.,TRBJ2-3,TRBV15,TGTGCCACCAGCAGGGGACTAGCGGGAGACGATACGCAGTATTTT,CATSRGLAGDDTQYF
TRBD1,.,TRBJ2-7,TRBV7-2,TGTGCCAGCAGCTTAGACAGGGGGCTTTACGAGCAGTACTTC,CASSLDRGLYEQYF
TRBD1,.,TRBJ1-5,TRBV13,TGTGCCAGCAGCTTCAGGGGGGGCAATCAGCCCCAGCATTTT,CASSFRGGNQPQHF
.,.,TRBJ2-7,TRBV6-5,TGTGCCAGCAGTAACTCCCCCGACAGAATCGAGCAGTACTTC,CASSNSPDRIEQYF
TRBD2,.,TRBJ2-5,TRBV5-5,TGTGCCAGCAGCTTGGGACTAGCGGGGGGGGGAGAGACCCAGTACTTC,CASSLGLAGGGETQYF
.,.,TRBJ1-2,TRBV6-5,TGTGCCAGCAGTTACGGCCAGGGGTTCCGCTATGGCTACACCTTC,CASSYGQGFRYGYTF
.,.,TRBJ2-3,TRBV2,TGTGCCAGCAGTGTTATCGGCGCGGGGACAGATACGCAGTATTTT,CASSVIGAGTDTQYF
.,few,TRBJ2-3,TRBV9,TGTGCCAGCAGCGTAGCTGTCTCCACAGATACGCAGTATTTT,CASSVAVSTDTQYF
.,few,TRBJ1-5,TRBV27,TGTGCCAGCAGTTACGGGGTTCTCGAGCCCCAGCATTTT,CASSYGVLEPQHF
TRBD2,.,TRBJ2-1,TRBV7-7,TGTGCTAGCAGCCTTCGCGGGGGACTCTCCTACAATGAGCAGTTCTTC,CASSLRGGLSYNEQFF
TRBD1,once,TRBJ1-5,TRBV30,TGTGCCTGGAGGCAGAAGAATTATAGGGGGCCTCCATTCTTTCAGCCCCAGCATTTT,CAWRQKNYRGPPFFQPQHF
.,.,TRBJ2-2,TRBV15,TGTGCCACCAGCAGAGATATAGTCACCGGGGAGCTGTTTTTT,CATSRDIVTGELFF
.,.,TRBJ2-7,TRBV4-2,TGTGCCAGCAGCCAACCCTTTGAGGGAGAGTACGAGCAGTACTTC,CASSQPFEGEYEQYF
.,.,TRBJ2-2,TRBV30,TGTGCCTGGACAGGGCAAAACACCGGGGAGCTGTTTTTT,CAWTGQNTGELFF
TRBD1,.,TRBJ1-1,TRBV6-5,TGTGCCAGCAGTTACTCGGGACAGGGGGGCACTGAAGCTTTCTTT,CASSYSGQGGTEAFF
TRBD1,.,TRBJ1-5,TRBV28,TGTGCCAGCAGACAGGGGGTTTATCAGCCCCAGCATTTT,CASRQGVYQPQHF
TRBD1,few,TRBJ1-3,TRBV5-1,TGCGCCAGCAGCTGGGGGGACAGCTCTGGAAACACCATATATTTT,CASSWGDSSGNTIYF
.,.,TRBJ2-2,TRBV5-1,TGCGCCAGCAGCCGGCCGGCGGGAAACACCGGGGAGCTGTTTTTT,CASSRPAGNTGELFF
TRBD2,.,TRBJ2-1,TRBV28,TGTGCCAGCAGAACTAGCGGGGGTTCATACAATGAGCAGTTCTTC,CASRTSGGSYNEQFF
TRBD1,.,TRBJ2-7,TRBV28,TGTGCCATACAATCGGGACAGCACTACGAGCAGTACTTC,CAIQSGQHYEQYF
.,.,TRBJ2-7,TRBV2,TGTGCCAGCAGTGATGGACCGGGATGGTACGAGCAGTACTTC,CASSDGPGWYEQYF